The 18 T cell receptor beta chains below were found in one sample sequenced in a study of cytomegalovirus exposure and HLA in healthy donors. The assay was immunoSEQ multiplex PCR, and TCRdb's table has in-frame clones only and misses some. The data contain some 110,000 clones, around 88% of them singletons. Sequenced: PBMCs. These receptors were obtained from a man younger than 35 in good health and CMV-seronegative.

The chain joins TRBV29-1 to TRBJ2-7; 14 bases line up with TRBD2. With 2 bases clipped from V and 7 bases from J, the junction kept 7 bases outside the gene matches. The CDR3 spans 15 residues. Germline-derived CDR1 and CDR2 are SQVTM and ANQGSEA. The CDR3 region is CSVEKGLAGVREQYF. CDR3 DNA: TGCAGCGTTGAAAAGGGACTAGCGGGAGTGAGAGAGCAGTACTTC.

The chain joins TRBV19 to TRBJ1-1; 11 positions match TRBD1. With 1 base clipped from V and 1 base from J, the junction kept 5 bases outside the gene matches. The CDR3 spans 17 residues. The germline V gene has CDR1 LNHDA and CDR2 SQIVND (reference sequence). The CDR3 reads CASSIGVGTGGNTEAFF. In DNA, the CDR3 is TGTGCCAGTAGTATAGGAGTCGGGACAGGGGGGAACACTGAAGCTTTCTTT.

The chain is built from TRBV9 and TRBJ2-1; 8 bases map to TRBD2. From germline, CDR1 is SGDLS and CDR2 YYNGEE. V was clipped by 0 bases and J by 0 bases; unmatched bases: 2. The CDR3 spans 16 residues. CDR3 amino acids: CASSVGGTSSYNEQFF. DNA for the CDR3: TGTGCCAGCAGCGTAGGCGGGACTAGCTCCTACAATGAGCAGTTCTTC. Full variable domain (missing parts from reference TRBV9 and TRBJ2-1): DSGVTQTPKHLITATGQRVTLRCSPRSGDLSVYWYQQSLDQGLQFLIQYYNGEERAKGNILERFSAQQFPDLHSELNLSSLELGDSALYFCASSVGGTSSYNEQFFGPGTRLTVL.

The CDR3, as DNA: TGTGCCAGCAGCCTGCGAGGGGGGGGCGGCTACACCTTC. Residues: CASSLRGGGGYTF. The chain employs TRBV7-8 and TRBJ1-2; D might be TRBD1 (6 bases). The CDR3 spans 13 residues. V dropped 5 bases and J dropped 8 bases, with 15 bases sitting between them. Germline V lookup: CDR1 SGHVS, CDR2 FQNEAQ.

The V call is TRBV6-4, the J call TRBJ1-2; TRBD1 is a possible D gene (5 bases). The germline V gene has CDR1 MRHNA and CDR2 SNTAGT. The V gene lost 8 bases and the J gene lost 8 bases, with 15 bases spanning the gap. This CDR3 has 12 residues. Written as DNA, the CDR3 is TGTGCCAGCCAAGGGGTAGTGGGAGGCTACACCTTC. Its translation: CASQGVVGGYTF.

The chain couples TRBV7-9 to TRBJ2-7, with 9 bases that match TRBD1. CDR1 and CDR2 from the germline V gene are SEHNR and FQNEAQ (reference sequence). The V segment lost 4 bases and the J segment 3 bases; nucleotides outside the gene matches: 10. The CDR3 totals 16 residues. CDR3 sequence (DNA): TGTGCCAGCAGCTGGGACAGGGCTTTCACAAACTACGAGCAGTACTTC. Residues: CASSWDRAFTNYEQYF. The variable domain in full, with the rest retrieved from reference TRBV7-9 and TRBJ2-7, is DTGVSQNPRHKITKRGQNVTFRCDPISEHNRLYWYRQTLGQGPEFLTYFQNEAQLEKSRLLSDRFSAERPKGSFSTLEIQRTEQGDSAMYLCASSWDRAFTNYEQYFGPGTRLTVT.

This clone appeared once. The rearrangement uses TRBV5-4 and TRBJ1-1; D not certain. Trimming took off 2 bases at V and 4 bases at J, with 12 bases between the two ends. From germline, CDR1 is SGHNT and CDR2 YYREEE (reference sequence). This CDR3 has 14 amino acids. This CDR3 is CASSFPRGGTEAFF. The CDR3 coding sequence is TGTGCCAGCAGCTTCCCCAGAGGAGGCACTGAAGCTTTCTTT.

This rearrangement joins TRBV6-6 to TRBJ2-1; 8 positions match TRBD1. CDR3 length equals 16 residues. V was clipped by 5 bases and J by 6 bases; unmatched bases: 12. CDR1 is MNHNY, CDR2 SVGAGI, per germline (reference sequence). For the CDR3, the DNA is TGTGCCAGCAGTCACCTGGGGCAGGGGGCTACCAATGAGCAGTTCTTC. This gives the protein CASSHLGQGATNEQFF.

This rearrangement joins TRBV30 to TRBJ1-5, with a tentative D call TRBD1 (6 bases). V gave up 0 bases and J gave up 6 bases, with 18 bases separating them. The CDR3 covers 16 residues. CDR1 is GTSNPN, CDR2 SVGIG, per germline (reference sequence). CDR3 loop: CAWSVRRGGFIQPQHF. CDR3 DNA: TGTGCCTGGAGTGTACGTAGGGGGGGATTTATTCAGCCCCAGCATTTT.

This clone was observed once. The chain combines TRBV29-1 with TRBJ2-3; 9 nucleotides match TRBD1. CDR3 length equals 13 residues. The V gene end was trimmed by 4 bases and the J gene end by 6 bases; junction bases not matched to a gene: 5. Germline CDR1 is SQVTM and CDR2 is ANQGSEA. The CDR3 DNA reads as TGCAGCGTTGGACAGGGGGTGGGGGATACGCAGTATTTT. Its translation: CSVGQGVGDTQYF.

This clone appeared a single time. This rearrangement joins TRBV7-8 to TRBJ2-1; D is perhaps TRBD1 (5 bases). The V and J ends lost 1 base and 13 bases respectively, with 20 bases between them. CDR1 and CDR2 (germline): SGHVS, FQNEAQ. The CDR3 extends over 15 amino acids. This chain's CDR3 is CASSLEAGRAKDQFF. As DNA, the CDR3 is TGTGCCAGCAGCTTAGAGGCAGGGCGAGCAAAGGATCAGTTCTTC.

The V and J genes are TRBV15 and TRBJ1-5; D perhaps matches TRBD1 (5 bases). CDR1 is LNHNV and CDR2 is YYDKDF in the germline V gene (reference sequence). The V and J ends lost 4 bases and 3 bases respectively, with 16 bases between them. CDR3 length: 16 amino acids. This chain's CDR3 is CATSIPAGGFNQPQHF. The CDR3 coding sequence is TGTGCCACCAGCATCCCCGCGGGGGGTTTCAATCAGCCCCAGCATTTT.

The chain has TRBV28 and TRBJ1-1; perhaps TRBD1 as D (5 bases). This CDR3 comprises 14 residues. V was trimmed by 7 bases and J by 4 bases, leaving 16 bases between them. Germline CDR1 reads MDHEN; CDR2 reads SYDVKM. The CDR3 here is CASIMSQGFTEAFF. CDR3 nucleotide sequence: TGTGCCAGCATTATGAGCCAGGGCTTCACTGAAGCTTTCTTT.

The chain has TRBV7-8 and TRBJ1-5; a weak D match, TRBD1 (5 bases). CDR3 length: 15 amino acids. Per the germline V gene, CDR1 is SGHVS and CDR2 is FQNEAQ. V shed 0 bases and J shed 2 bases, with 8 bases lying between them. CDR3 in amino acids: CASSLAGEGNQPQHF. CDR3 nucleotide sequence: TGTGCCAGCAGCTTAGCGGGGGAGGGCAATCAGCCCCAGCATTTT.

The V and J genes are TRBV30 and TRBJ1-6, with unresolved D. CDR1 GTSNPN and CDR2 SVGIG come from the germline V gene (reference sequence). V was trimmed by 5 bases and J by 0 bases, leaving 14 bases between them. This CDR3 has 16 residues. The CDR3 is CAWGAVGDSYNSPLHF. The CDR3 nucleotides read TGTGCCTGGGGCGCTGTGGGAGACTCCTATAATTCACCCCTCCACTTT.

The chain recombines TRBV12-5 with TRBJ2-1; 7 bases line up with TRBD2. Germline CDR1 is LGHNT and CDR2 is FRNRAP. The CDR3 length is 15 residues. The V gene end was trimmed by 3 bases and the J gene end by 6 bases; junction bases not matched to a gene: 8. CDR3 in amino acids: CASGFDAWGGNEQFF. The CDR3 DNA follows: TGTGCTAGTGGTTTTGATGCGTGGGGGGGCAATGAGCAGTTCTTC.

The chain carries TRBV4-2 and TRBJ2-7, with D perhaps TRBD2 (6 bases). V lost 0 bases and J lost 4, with 16 bases in between. CDR1 LGHNA and CDR2 YNFKEQ come from the germline V gene. The CDR3 length is 16 residues. This chain's CDR3 is CASSQDRSGAQYEQYF. CDR3 DNA sequence: TGTGCCAGCAGCCAAGATAGGTCGGGAGCGCAGTACGAGCAGTACTTC.

This chain links TRBV27 with TRBJ2-3; 10 nucleotides line up with TRBD1. The CDR3 has 16 amino acids. Germline V gene sequence: CDR1 MNHEY, CDR2 SMNVEV (reference sequence). V gave up 4 bases and J gave up 6 bases; unmatched junction bases: 10. CDR3 coding DNA: TGTGCCAGCAGTTCCCCCGGGACAGGGGCAGTGGATACGCAGTATTTT. Amino acid sequence: CASSSPGTGAVDTQYF.